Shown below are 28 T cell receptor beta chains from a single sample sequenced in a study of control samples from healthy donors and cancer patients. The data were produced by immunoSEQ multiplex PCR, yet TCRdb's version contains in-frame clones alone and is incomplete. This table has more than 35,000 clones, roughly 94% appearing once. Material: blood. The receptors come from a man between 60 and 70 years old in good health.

In nucleotides, the CDR3 is TGTGCCAGCAGCTTACGACCTTCCAGCACAGATACGCAGTATTTT. Its protein is CASSLRPSSTDTQYF. The V call is TRBV7-3, the J call TRBJ2-3; D not resolved. Looked up from germline, CDR1 is SGHTA and CDR2 is FQGTGA. The CDR3 is 15 amino acids. V lost 2 bases, J lost 0 bases, and 9 bases lay in between.

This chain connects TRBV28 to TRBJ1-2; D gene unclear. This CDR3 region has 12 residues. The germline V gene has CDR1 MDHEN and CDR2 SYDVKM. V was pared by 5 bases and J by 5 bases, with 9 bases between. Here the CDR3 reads CASSANLYGYTF. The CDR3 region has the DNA TGTGCCAGCAGTGCGAATCTTTATGGCTACACCTTC.

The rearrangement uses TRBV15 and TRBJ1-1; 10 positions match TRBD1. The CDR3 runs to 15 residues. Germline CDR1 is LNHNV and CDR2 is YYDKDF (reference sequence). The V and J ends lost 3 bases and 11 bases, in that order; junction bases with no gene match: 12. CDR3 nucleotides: TGTGCCACCAGCAGTGAGGGGACAGGGGTCGTCAACGCTTTCTTT. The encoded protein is CATSSEGTGVVNAFF.

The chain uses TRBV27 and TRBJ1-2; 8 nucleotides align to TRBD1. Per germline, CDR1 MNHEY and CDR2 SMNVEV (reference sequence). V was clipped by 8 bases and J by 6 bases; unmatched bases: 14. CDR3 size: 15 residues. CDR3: CASSLLGQGANGYTF. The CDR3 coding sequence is TGTGCCAGCTCCCTGTTAGGGCAGGGGGCAAATGGCTACACCTTC.

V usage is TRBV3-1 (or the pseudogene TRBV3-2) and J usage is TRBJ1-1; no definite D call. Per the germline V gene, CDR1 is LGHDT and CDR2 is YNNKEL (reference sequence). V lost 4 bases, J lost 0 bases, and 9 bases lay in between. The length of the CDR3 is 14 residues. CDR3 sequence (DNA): TGTGCCAGCAGCCCGACTGCTATGAACACTGAAGCTTTCTTT. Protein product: CASSPTAMNTEAFF.

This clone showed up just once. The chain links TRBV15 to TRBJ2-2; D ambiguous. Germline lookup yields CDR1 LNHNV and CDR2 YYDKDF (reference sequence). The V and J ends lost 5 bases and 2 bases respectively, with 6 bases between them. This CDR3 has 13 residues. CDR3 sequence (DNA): TGTGCCACCAGCCTAGGCAACACCGGGGAGCTGTTTTTT. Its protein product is CATSLGNTGELFF.

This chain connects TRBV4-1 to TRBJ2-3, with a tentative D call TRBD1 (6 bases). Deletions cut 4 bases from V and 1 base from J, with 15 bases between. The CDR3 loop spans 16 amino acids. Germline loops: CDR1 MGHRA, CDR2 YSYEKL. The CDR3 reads CASSPSQGLGTDTQYF. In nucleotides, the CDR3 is TGCGCCAGCAGCCCATCTCAGGGGCTTGGCACAGATACGCAGTATTTT.

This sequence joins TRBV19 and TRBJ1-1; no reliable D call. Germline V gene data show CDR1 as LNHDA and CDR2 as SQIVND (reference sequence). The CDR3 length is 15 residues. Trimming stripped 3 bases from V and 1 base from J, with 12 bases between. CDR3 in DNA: TGTGCCAGTAGTATTTTACAGATCGGGAACACTGAAGCTTTCTTT. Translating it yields CASSILQIGNTEAFF.

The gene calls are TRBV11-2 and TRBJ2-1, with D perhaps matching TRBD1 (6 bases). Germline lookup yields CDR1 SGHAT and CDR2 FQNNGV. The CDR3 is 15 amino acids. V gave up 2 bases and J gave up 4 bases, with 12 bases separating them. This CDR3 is CASSLLGTRYNEQFF. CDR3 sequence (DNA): TGTGCCAGCAGCTTATTGGGGACAAGATACAATGAGCAGTTCTTC. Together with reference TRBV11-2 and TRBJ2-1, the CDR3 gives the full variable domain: EAGVAQSPRYKIIEKRQSVAFWCNPISGHATLYWYQQILGQGPKLLIQFQNNGVVDDSQLPKDRFSAERLKGVDSTLKIQPAKLEDSAVYLCASSLLGTRYNEQFFGPGTRLTVL.

The CDR3 bases are TGTGCCAGCAGCCCCCTACAGGGGGGGGCCTACGAGCAGTACTTC. Translation gives CASSPLQGGAYEQYF. The chain links TRBV27 to TRBJ2-7, with a weak D call TRBD1 (8 bases). V was pared by 6 bases and J by 2 bases, with 17 bases between. The CDR3 has 15 residues. Germline CDR1 reads MNHEY; CDR2 reads SMNVEV (reference sequence).

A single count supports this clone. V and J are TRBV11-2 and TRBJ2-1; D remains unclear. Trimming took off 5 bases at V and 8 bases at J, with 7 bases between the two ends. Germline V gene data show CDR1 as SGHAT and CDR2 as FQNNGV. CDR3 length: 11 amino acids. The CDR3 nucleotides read TGTGCCAGCAGCGCGATCGATGAGCAGTTCTTC. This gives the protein CASSAIDEQFF.

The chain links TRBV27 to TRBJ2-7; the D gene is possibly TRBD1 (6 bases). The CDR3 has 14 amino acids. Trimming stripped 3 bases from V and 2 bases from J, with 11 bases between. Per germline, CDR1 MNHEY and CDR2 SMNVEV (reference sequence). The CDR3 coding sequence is TGTGCCAGCAGTTTTCAGGGGCAGACCTACGAGCAGTACTTC. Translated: CASSFQGQTYEQYF.

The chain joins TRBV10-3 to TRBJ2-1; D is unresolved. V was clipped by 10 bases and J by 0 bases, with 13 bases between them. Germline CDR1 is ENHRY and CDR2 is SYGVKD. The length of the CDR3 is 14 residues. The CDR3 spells CATEVPSSYNEQFF. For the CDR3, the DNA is TGTGCCACCGAAGTCCCTAGCTCCTACAATGAGCAGTTCTTC.

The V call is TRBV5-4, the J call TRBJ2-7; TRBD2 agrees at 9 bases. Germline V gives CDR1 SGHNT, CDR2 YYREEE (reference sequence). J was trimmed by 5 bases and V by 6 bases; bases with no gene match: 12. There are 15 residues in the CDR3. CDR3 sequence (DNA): TGTGCCAGCAACCCCAACCCTAGCGGGGACAACGAGCAGTACTTC. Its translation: CASNPNPSGDNEQYF.

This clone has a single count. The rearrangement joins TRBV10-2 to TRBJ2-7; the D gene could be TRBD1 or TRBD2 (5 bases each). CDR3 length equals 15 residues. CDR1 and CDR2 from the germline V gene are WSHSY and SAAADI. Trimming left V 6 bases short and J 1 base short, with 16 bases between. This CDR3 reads CASSEPGRLSYEQYF. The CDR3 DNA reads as TGCGCCAGCAGCGAGCCGGGACGGTTGTCCTACGAGCAGTACTTC.

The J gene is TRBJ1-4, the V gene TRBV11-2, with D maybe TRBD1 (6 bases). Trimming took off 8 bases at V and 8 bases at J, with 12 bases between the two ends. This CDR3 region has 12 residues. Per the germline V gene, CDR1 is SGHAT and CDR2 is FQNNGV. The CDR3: CASLRGGEKLFF. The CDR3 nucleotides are TGTGCCAGCTTGAGGGGGGGGGAAAAACTGTTTTTT.

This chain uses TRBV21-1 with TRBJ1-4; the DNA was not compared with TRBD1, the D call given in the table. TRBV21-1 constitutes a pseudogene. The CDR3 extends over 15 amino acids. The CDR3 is CASSSRTGTNEKLFF. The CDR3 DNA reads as TGTGCCAGCAGCAGTAGGACAGGGACTAATGAAAAACTGTTTTTT.

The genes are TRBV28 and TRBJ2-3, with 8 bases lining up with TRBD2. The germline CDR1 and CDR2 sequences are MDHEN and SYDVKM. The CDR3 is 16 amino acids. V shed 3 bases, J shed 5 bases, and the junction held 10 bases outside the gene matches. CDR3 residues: CASSFGGAGIRDTQYF. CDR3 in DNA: TGTGCCAGCAGTTTCGGGGGGGCAGGAATCAGAGATACGCAGTATTTT.

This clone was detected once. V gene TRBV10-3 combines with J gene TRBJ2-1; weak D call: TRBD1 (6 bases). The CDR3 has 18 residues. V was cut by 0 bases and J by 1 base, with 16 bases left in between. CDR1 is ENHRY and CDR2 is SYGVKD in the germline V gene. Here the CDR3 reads CAISESYGAGASYNEQFF. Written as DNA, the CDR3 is TGTGCCATCAGTGAGTCGTACGGGGCAGGGGCATCCTACAATGAGCAGTTCTTC.

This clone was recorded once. The CDR3 region is CASSSWTGGQETQYF. The CDR3 region has the DNA TGTGCCAGCAGTTCTTGGACAGGGGGGCAAGAGACCCAGTACTTC. The chain is built from TRBV27 and TRBJ2-5; 10 bases agree with TRBD1. The CDR3 sequence is 15 residues long. V lost 4 bases to trimming and J lost 2 bases; unmatched junction nucleotides: 4. Germline V gene lookup returns CDR1 MNHEY and CDR2 SMNVEV (reference sequence).

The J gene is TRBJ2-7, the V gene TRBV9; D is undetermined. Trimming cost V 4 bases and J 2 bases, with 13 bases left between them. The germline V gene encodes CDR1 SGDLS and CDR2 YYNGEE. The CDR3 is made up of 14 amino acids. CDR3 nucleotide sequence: TGTGCCAGCAGCCCCGATCACGGCGCCTACGAGCAGTACTTC. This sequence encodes CASSPDHGAYEQYF.

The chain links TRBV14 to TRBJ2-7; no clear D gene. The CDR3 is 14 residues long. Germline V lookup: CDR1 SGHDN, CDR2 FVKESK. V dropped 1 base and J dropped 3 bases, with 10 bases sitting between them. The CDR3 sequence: CASSQGLIFYEQYF. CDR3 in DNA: TGTGCCAGCAGCCAAGGGCTAATATTCTACGAGCAGTACTTC.

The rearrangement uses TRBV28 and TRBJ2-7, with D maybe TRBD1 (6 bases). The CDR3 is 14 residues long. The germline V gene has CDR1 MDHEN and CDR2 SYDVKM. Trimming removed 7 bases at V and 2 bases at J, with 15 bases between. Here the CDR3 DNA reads TGTGCCAGCACCAAAACCGGGACAACCTACGAGCAGTACTTC. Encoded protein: CASTKTGTTYEQYF.

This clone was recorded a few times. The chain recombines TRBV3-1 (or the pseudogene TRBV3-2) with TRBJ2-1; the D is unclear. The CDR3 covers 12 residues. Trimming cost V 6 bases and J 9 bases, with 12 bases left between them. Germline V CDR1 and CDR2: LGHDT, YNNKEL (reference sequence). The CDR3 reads CASSPSASEQFF. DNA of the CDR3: TGTGCCAGCAGTCCTTCAGCGAGTGAGCAGTTCTTC.

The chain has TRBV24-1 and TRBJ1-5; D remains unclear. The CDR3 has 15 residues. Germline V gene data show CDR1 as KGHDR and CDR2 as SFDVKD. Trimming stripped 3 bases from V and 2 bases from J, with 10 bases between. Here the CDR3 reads CATSDTTGGNQPQHF. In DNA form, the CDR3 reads TGTGCCACCAGTGATACTACCGGGGGCAATCAGCCCCAGCATTTT.

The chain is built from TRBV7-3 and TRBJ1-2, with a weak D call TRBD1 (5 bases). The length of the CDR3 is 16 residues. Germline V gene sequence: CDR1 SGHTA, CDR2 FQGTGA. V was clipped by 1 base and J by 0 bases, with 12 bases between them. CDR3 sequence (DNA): TGTGCCAGCAGCTTAAGCGGGGCAGGCGCTAACTATGGCTACACCTTC. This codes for CASSLSGAGANYGYTF.

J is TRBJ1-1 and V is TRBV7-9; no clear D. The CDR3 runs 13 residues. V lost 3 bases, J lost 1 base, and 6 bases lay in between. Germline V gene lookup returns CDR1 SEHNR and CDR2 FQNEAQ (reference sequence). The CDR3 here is CASSLGANTEAFF. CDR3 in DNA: TGTGCCAGCAGCTTGGGAGCGAACACTGAAGCTTTCTTT. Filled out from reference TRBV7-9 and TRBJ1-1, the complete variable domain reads DTGVSQNPRHKITKRGQNVTFRCDPISEHNRLYWYRQTLGQGPEFLTYFQNEAQLEKSRLLSDRFSAERPKGSFSTLEIQRTEQGDSAMYLCASSLGANTEAFFGQGTRLTVV.

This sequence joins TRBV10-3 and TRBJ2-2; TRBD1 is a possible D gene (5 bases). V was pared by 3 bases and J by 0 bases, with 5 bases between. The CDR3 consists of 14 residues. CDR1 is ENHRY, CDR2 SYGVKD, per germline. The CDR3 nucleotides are TGTGCCATCAGTGAAGGGGCGAACACCGGGGAGCTGTTTTTT. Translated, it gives CAISEGANTGELFF.